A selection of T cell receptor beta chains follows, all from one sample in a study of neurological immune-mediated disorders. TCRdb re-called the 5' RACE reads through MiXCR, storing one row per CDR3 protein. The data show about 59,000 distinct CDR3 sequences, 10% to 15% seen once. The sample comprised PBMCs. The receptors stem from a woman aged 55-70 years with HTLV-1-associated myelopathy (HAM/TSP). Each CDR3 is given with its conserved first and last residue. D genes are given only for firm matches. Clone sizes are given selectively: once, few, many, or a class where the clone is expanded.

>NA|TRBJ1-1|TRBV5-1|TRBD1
TGCGCCAGCAGCTCCACAGGGGATGCCACTGAAGCTTTCTTT
CASSSTGDATEAFF
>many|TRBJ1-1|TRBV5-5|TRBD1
TGTGCCAGCAGAGGACAGGGGGGGAACACTGAAGCTTTCTTT
CASRGQGGNTEAFF
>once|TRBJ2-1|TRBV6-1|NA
TGTGCCAGCAGGAGGGAATCGACCTGCAATGAGCAGTTCTTC
CASRRESTCNEQFF
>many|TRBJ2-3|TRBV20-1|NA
TGCAGTGCTAGAGGGGGTGGGGATACGCAGTATTTT
CSARGGGDTQYF
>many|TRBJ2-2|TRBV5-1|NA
TGCGCCAGCAGGGGGCGAGGTTTTTTTAACACCGGGGAGCTGTTTTTT
CASRGRGFFNTGELFF
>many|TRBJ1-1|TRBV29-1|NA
TGCAGCGTCGTCAGAGTCAACACTGAAGCTTTCTTT
CSVVRVNTEAFF
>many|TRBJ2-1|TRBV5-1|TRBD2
TGCGCCAGCAGCGTACTAGCGACTGAGCAGTTCTTC
CASSVLATEQFF
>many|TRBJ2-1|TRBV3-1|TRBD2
TGTGCCAGCAGCCCTCCCGGGACTAGCGGATACAATGAGCAGTTCTTC
CASSPPGTSGYNEQFF
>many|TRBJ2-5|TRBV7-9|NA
TGTGCCAGCAGCTTAGCGGGAGGGGGAGGAGAGACCCAGTACTTC
CASSLAGGGGETQYF
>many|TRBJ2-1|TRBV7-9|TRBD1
TGTGCCAGCAGCATTGGGACAGGGCTTAACAATGAGCAGTTCTTC
CASSIGTGLNNEQFF
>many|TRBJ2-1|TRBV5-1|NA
TGCGCCAGCAGCTTGGGGCCTAAAGGGGAGGAGGTCTACAATGAGCATTTCTTC
CASSLGPKGEEVYNEHFF
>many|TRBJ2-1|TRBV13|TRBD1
TGTGCCAGCAGCTTGGGACAGGGAGGTTACAATGAGCAGTTCTTC
CASSLGQGGYNEQFF
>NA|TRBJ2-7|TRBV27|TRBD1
TGTGCCAGCAGTTTTCTTCCGGACAGGGATGACGAGCAGTACTTC
CASSFLPDRDDEQYF
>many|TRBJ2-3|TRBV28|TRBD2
TGTGCCAGCGCTGAGGGGTGGACTAGCAGATACACAGATACGCAGTATTTT
CASAEGWTSRYTDTQYF
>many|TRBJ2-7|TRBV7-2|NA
TGTGCCAGCAGCTTGTATCTGGGGCCCTACGAGCAGTACTTC
CASSLYLGPYEQYF
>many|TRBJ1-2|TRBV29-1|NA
TGCAGCGTTTCCTCCTCCACTGGAAACTATGGCTACACCTTC
CSVSSSTGNYGYTF
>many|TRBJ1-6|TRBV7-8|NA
TGTGCCAGCAGCTTACTAGCCCGGATAGACTCACCCCTCCACTTT
CASSLLARIDSPLHF
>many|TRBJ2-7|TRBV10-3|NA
TGTGCCATCAGTGAGTCGCCATCCGCAGGGAGGTACTTC
CAISESPSAGRYF
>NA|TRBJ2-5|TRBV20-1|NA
TGCAGTGCTAGAGAGGGTCTGGAGACCCAGTACTTC
CSAREGLETQYF
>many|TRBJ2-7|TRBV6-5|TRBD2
TGTGCCAGCAGCCACGGAACTAGCGGGAACTCTGAGCAGTACTTC
CASSHGTSGNSEQYF
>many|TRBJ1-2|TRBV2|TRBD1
TGTGCCAGCAGTTCCTCACGACAGGGTCAAAATGGCTACACCTTC
CASSSSRQGQNGYTF
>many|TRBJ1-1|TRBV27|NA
TGTGCCAGCAGTTCCGGGACGGACACTGAAGCTTTCTTT
CASSSGTDTEAFF
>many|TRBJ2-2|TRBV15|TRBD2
TGTGCCACCAGCAGAGATCGCGGGGGAACCGGGGAGCTGTTTTTT
CATSRDRGGTGELFF
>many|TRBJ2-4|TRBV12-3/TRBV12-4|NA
TGTGCCAGCAGTCCAGGGGCCACAGAGGGAAACATTCAGTACTTC
CASSPGATEGNIQYF
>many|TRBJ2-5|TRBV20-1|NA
TGCAGTGCCCTCGGCCGAGAAGAGACCCAGTACTTC
CSALGREETQYF
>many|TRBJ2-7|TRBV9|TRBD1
TGTGCCAGCAGCTCCACCGGGACAGGCTACGAGCAGTACTTC
CASSSTGTGYEQYF
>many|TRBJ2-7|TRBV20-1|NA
TGCAGTGCCGATAGCGAGTCCTACGAGCAGTACTTC
CSADSESYEQYF
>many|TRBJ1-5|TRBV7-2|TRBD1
TGTGCCAGCAGCTTTGGGACAGGGGGCGCGAGCCATCAGCCCCAGCATTTT
CASSFGTGGASHQPQHF
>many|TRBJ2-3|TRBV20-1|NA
TGCAGTGTAGAGACTGGCACAGATACGCAGTATTTT
CSVETGTDTQYF
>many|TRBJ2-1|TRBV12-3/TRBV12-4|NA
TGTGCCAGCAGCCAACCTCGGGGGCCCAATGAGCAGTTCTTC
CASSQPRGPNEQFF
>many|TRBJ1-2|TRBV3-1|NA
TGTGCCAGCAGCCAAGAGTCAGAAAAAAGTTATCGTGGCTACACCTTC
CASSQESEKSYRGYTF
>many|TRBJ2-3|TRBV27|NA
TGTGCCAGCAGTTTAAGCTACACAGATACGCAGTATTTT
CASSLSYTDTQYF
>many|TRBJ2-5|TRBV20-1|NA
TGCAGTGCTAGAGGGACAGTTCAAGAGACCCAGTACTTC
CSARGTVQETQYF
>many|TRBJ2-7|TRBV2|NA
TGTGCCAGCAGTGAAAAGGGTTCCGAATACTCCTACGAGCAGTACTTC
CASSEKGSEYSYEQYF
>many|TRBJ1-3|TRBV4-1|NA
TGCGCCAGCAGCCAAGAGGTGGCTGGAAACACCATATATTTT
CASSQEVAGNTIYF
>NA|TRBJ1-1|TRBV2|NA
TGTGCCAGCAGTGAAGCGTTCGTTCTGAACACTGAAGCTTTCTTT
CASSEAFVLNTEAFF
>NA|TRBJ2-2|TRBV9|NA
TGTGCCAGCAGCGTAGACCCCCCGGGGGCTGCCGGGGAGCTGTTTTTT
CASSVDPPGAAGELFF
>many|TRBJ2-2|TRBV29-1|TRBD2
TGCAGCGTGGACTCTCTAGCGGGAGGGCCGAGGGGGGAGCTGTTTTTT
CSVDSLAGGPRGELFF
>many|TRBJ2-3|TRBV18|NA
TGTGCCAGCTCACCACCGGGGGGCGGAGATACGCAGTATTTT
CASSPPGGGDTQYF
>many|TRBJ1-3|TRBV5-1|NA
TGCGCCAGCAGCGTGAGGGGTTTCGCTGGAAACACCATATATTTT
CASSVRGFAGNTIYF
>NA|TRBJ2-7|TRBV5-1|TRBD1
TGCGCCAGCAGCTTGGGGACAGGGCGAGACGAGCAGTACTTC
CASSLGTGRDEQYF
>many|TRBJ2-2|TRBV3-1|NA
TGTGCCAGCAGCCAAGATGGGTGGGAGCTGTTTTTT
CASSQDGWELFF
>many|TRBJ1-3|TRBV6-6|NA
TGTGCCAGCACTACAGGGACCTCTGGAAACACCATATATTTT
CASTTGTSGNTIYF
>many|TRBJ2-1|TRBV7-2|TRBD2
TGTGCCAGCAGCTTAGGGGGACTAGCGGGAGATGAGCAGTTCTTC
CASSLGGLAGDEQFF
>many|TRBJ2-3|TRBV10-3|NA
TGTGCCATCAGTGAGTCTGCGGGGAACACAGATACGCAGTATTTT
CAISESAGNTDTQYF
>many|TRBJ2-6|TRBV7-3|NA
TGTGCCAGCAGCTTAGGGGGGAGCTCTGGGGCCAACGTCCTGACTTTC
CASSLGGSSGANVLTF
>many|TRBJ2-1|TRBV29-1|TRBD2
TGCAGCTCCTGGGGACTAGCGGAGCAGTTCTTC
CSSWGLAEQFF
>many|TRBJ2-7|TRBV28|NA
TGTGCCAGCAGTACCCCGGGGAGAGGCCACTACGAGCAGTACTTC
CASSTPGRGHYEQYF
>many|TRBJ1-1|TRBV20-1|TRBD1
TGCAGTGCTCGGGACAGGAGGTTAACTGAAGCTTTCTTT
CSARDRRLTEAFF
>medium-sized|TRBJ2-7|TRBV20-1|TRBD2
TGCAGTGCCAGACTAGCGGGAGGAGTCGACGAGCAGTACTTC
CSARLAGGVDEQYF
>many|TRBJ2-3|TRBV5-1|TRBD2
TGCGCCAGCAGCGGGACTAGCACTAGCACAGATACGCAGTATTTT
CASSGTSTSTDTQYF
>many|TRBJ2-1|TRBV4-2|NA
TGTGCCAGCAGCCAAGGGACAGCGAACAATGAGCAGTTCTTC
CASSQGTANNEQFF
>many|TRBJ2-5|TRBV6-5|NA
TGTGCCAGCAGTCGGAATTCGGCGTCGGAGACCCAGTACTTC
CASSRNSASETQYF
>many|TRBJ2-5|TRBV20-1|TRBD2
TGCAGTGCTTATAGCGGGAGGGCCCCAGAGACCCAGTACTTC
CSAYSGRAPETQYF
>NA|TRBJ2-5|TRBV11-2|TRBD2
TGTGCCAGCAGCGTAAGCGGGAGGCAAGAGACCCAGTACTTC
CASSVSGRQETQYF
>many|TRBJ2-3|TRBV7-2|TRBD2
TGTGCCAGCAGCTTGGGTGGGGCGGGAGTAGAAGATACGCAGTATTTT
CASSLGGAGVEDTQYF
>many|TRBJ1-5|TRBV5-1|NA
TGCGCCAGCAGCACAGACGGTAATGGCAATCAGCCCCAGCATTTT
CASSTDGNGNQPQHF